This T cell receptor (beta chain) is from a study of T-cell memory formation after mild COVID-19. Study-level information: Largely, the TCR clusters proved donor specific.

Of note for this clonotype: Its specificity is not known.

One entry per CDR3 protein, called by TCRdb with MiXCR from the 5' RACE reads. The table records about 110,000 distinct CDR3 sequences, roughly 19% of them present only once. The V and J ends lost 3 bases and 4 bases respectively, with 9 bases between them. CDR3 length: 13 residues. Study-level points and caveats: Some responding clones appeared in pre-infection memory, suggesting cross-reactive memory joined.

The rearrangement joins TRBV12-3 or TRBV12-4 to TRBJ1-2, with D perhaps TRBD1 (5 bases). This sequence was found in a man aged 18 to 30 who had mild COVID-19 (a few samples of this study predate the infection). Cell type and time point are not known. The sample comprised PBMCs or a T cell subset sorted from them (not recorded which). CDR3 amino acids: CASSLVGTYGYTF. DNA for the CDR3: TGTGCCAGCAGTTTGGTTGGGACCTATGGCTACACCTTC.